This T cell receptor (beta chain) appears in the sequencing data of a study of blood T cell repertoires in COVID-19. Study-level information: Collection of acute and convalescent COVID-19 samples took place in the United States, Italy and Spain. PBMCs, B-cell-depleted T cells, or T cells were the source of the cDNA or gDNA that made up the material.

The germline V gene encodes CDR1 SGHRS and CDR2 YFSETQ. The CDR3 loop spans 13 amino acids. The germline V and J ends were trimmed by 6 bases and 4 bases, with 11 bases remaining between them. Original analysis: Reference gene primer amplification yielded estimated nucleated cell counts. The protocol was immunoSEQ multiplex PCR, while the TCRdb copy is restricted to in-frame clones and leaves out a portion. V and J calls and clone size are as listed in that table; D and trimming were resolved from the DNA. In the table there are more than 350,000 clones, around nine tenths of which are singletons. Participants came from fewer than 25 US areas, aged roughly 18 to 95 years.

The rearrangement links TRBV5-1 to TRBJ2-1; D gene uncertain. The sequenced material came from PBMCs or T cells enriched from blood (not recorded which). The clonotype originates from a woman aged 45-65 years who had recovered from COVID-19. The CDR3 DNA sequence: TGCGCCAGCAACCCCGACACGTACAATGAGCAGTTCTTC. This gives the protein CASNPDTYNEQFF.